This note documents a single TCR beta chain sequence. As yet, its antigen is unknown. The record originates from a study of shared clonotypes between healthy human individuals. Findings of the study overall: Non-shared clonotypes displayed generation probabilities falling below those of clonotypes present in all four donors.

Trimming left V 3 bases short and J 4 bases short, with 10 bases between. Germline V gene sequence: CDR1 SGDLS, CDR2 YYNGEE. The CDR3 is made up of 13 amino acids. This table comes from immunoSEQ multiplex PCR, and its TCRdb copy is limited to in-frame clones, with some not included. The sample has a few million clones; under 97% are singletons. Sequenced input: naive CD4+ T cells sorted from blood. The subset was: CD45RA+ positively selected. The TCR was taken from a man aged 18-30 years in good health. The rearrangement links TRBV9 to TRBJ1-2; TRBD1 is a possible D gene (5 bases). The CDR3 DNA reads as TGTGCCAGCAGCGCCTGGGACGGCTATGGCTACACCTTC. Protein: CASSAWDGYGYTF.